This T cell receptor beta chain originates from a study of OX40 agonist ivuxolimab in advanced cancers. The CDR3 has 14 residues. V lost 7 bases and J 1 base, leaving 13 bases between the germline ends. The germline V gene encodes CDR1 LNHDA and CDR2 SQIVND (reference sequence). Assay used: immunoSEQ multiplex PCR; TCRdb lists only in-frame clones, some missing. Of some 50,000 clones in the sample, about 89% were seen once. Sequencing was performed on CD4+ or CD8+ T cells sorted from blood, taken in a trial of the OX40 agonist ivuxolimab. The clonotype originates from an adult with an advanced solid tumor such as melanoma, head and neck, liver or kidney cancer. The J gene is TRBJ1-1, the V gene TRBV19; tentatively, D is TRBD1 (5 bases). CDR3 DNA sequence: TGTGCCAGTACCCCCGGGGGGTGGAACACTGAAGCTTTCTTT. This codes for CASTPGGWNTEAFF.